The clone carrying this TCR beta chain was counted between two and nine times. Its antigen is unknown. Gene names follow the mouse nomenclature. The CDR3 end lies 4 residues beyond the end of the read and is filled in from the germline J gene. With 0 bases clipped from V and 2 bases from J, the junction kept 4 bases outside the gene matches. The CDR3 covers 15 residues. The germline CDR1 and CDR2 sequences are GKSSPN and SITVG. Reverse transcribed after extraction, RNA yielded cDNA as the sequencing template. The method was immunoSEQ multiplex PCR; TCRdb's version includes in-frame clones alone and lacks a portion of them. Sampling found under 350,000 clones, none seen once. The data are from a study of CD8+ T cells in alopecia areata. The wider study: Spontaneously alopecic C3H/HeJ graft donors, roughly 6-13 months old, gave skin to roughly 7-11-week-old female C3H/HeJ mice.

Study-wide findings and caveats: Sharing of TCR sequences between patients (possibly for HLA-related reasons) was less clear than in mice.

Cell sorting was performed on pooled cutaneous lymph node cells with CD4, CD8alpha, NKG2D, NKG2ACE and other markers. The chain uses TRBV31 and TRBJ2-3; TRBD1 matches at 8 bases. This sequence was found in a C3H/HeJ mouse with alopecia areata. MHC haplotype of the strain: H2-k. The sample taken for sequencing was CD4+ T cells sorted from a lymph node. CDR3 protein: CAWSLDRGDAETLYF. The covered CDR3 bases are TGTGCCTGGAGTCTAGACAGGGGCGATGCAGAA.